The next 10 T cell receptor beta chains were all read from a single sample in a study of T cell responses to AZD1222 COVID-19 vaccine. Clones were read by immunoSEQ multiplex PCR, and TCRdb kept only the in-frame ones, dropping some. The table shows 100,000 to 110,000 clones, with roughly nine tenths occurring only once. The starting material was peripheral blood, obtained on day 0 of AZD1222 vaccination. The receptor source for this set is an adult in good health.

As DNA, the CDR3 is TGTGCCAGCAGCCCCCCAACAGGGTGGGCTAATGAAAAACTGTTTTTT. It translates to CASSPPTGWANEKLFF. This chain uses TRBV13 with TRBJ1-4; TRBD1 might be the D (6 bases). The CDR3 sequence is 16 residues long. Germline loops: CDR1 PRHDT, CDR2 FYEKMQ (reference sequence). The ends were cut back, 5 bases at V and 3 bases at J, with 16 bases in the middle.

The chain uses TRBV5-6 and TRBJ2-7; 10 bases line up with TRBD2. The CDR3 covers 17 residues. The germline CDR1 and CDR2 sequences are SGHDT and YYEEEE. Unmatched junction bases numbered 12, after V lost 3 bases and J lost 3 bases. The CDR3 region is CASSSPTSGPTHYEQYF. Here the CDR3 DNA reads TGTGCCAGCAGCTCGCCGACTAGCGGGCCAACTCACTACGAGCAGTACTTC. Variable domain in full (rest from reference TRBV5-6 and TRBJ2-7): DAGVTQSPTHLIKTRGQQVTLRCSPKSGHDTVSWYQQALGQGPQFIFQYYEEEERQRGNFPDRFSGHQFPNYSSELNVNALLLGDSALYLCASSSPTSGPTHYEQYFGPGTRLTVT.

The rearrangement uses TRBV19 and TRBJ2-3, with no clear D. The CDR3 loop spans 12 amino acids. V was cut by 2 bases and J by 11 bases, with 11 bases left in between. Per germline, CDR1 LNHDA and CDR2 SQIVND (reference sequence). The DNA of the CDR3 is TGTGCCAGTAGTATACCCTCCACTCAGCAGTATTTT. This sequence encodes CASSIPSTQQYF.

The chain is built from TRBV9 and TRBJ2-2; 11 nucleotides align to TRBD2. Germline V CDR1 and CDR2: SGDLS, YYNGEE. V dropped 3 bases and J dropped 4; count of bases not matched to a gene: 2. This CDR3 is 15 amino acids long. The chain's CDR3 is CASSALAGGTGELFF. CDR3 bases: TGTGCCAGCAGCGCCCTAGCGGGAGGCACCGGGGAGCTGTTTTTT.

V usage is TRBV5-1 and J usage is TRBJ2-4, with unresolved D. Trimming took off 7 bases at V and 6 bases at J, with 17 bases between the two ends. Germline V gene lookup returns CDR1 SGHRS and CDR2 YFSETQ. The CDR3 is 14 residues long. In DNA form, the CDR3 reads TGCGCCAGCCGAACGACCGATGAGAGAAACATTCAGTACTTC. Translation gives CASRTTDERNIQYF. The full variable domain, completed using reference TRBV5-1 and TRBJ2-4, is KAGVTQTPRYLIKTRGQQVTLSCSPISGHRSVSWYQQTPGQGLQFLFEYFSETQRNKGNFPGRFSGRQFSNSRSEMNVSTLELGDSALYLCASRTTDERNIQYFGAGTRLSVL.

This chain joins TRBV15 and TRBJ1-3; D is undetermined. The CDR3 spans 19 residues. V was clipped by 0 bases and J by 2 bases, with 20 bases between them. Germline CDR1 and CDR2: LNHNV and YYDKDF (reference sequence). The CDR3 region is CATSRDIRISQAPGNTIYF. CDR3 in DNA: TGTGCCACCAGCAGAGACATCCGTATTAGTCAGGCTCCTGGAAACACCATATATTTT.

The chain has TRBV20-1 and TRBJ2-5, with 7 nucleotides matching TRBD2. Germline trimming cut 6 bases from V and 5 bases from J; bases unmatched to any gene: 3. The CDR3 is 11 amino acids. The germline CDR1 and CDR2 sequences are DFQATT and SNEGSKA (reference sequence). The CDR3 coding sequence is TGCAGTGCCAGGCGGGGGGAGACCCAGTACTTC. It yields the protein CSARRGETQYF.

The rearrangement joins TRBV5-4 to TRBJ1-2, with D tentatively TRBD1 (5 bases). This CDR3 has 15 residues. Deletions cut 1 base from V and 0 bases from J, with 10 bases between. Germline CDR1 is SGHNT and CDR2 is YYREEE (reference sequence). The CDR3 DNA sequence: TGTGCCAGCAGCTTGACAGGTGCTCCTAACTATGGCTACACCTTC. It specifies CASSLTGAPNYGYTF.

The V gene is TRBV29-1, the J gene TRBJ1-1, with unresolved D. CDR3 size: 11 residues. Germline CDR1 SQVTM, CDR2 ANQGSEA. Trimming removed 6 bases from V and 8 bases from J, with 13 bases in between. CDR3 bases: TGCAGCGTCCGCCCGGGTCCAGAAGCTTTCTTT. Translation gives CSVRPGPEAFF.

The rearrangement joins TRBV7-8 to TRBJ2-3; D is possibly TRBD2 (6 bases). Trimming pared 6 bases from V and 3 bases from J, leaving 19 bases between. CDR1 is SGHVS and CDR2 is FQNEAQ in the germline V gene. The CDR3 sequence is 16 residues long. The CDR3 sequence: CASSFGSSGSTDTQYF. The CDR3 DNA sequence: TGTGCCAGCAGTTTCGGGAGTTCGGGGAGTACAGATACGCAGTATTTT.